This is a list of T cell receptor beta chains from one sample in a study of identical twins. In TCRdb, the 5' RACE reads were re-called with MiXCR into one record per CDR3 protein. The sample consists of around 220,000 distinct CDR3 sequences, 10% to 13% of them appearing once. Input material: memory T cells sorted from blood. These receptors originate from a man aged 45-65 years in good health. Both conserved end residues are trimmed from each CDR3. Fields, in order: clone size, J gene, V gene, CDR3 protein. Clone size, where shown, is once, few, many, or a class for clones that have expanded.

NA TRBJ2-4 TRBV20-1 SARGPLAKNIQY
many TRBJ2-3 TRBV11-2 ASSVRTASDTQY
many TRBJ2-3 TRBV4-1 ASSQVGGTAVPDTQY
NA TRBJ1-1 TRBV6-5 ASSYTLGRRNTEAF
many TRBJ1-1 TRBV14 ASSQAGWGTEAF
many TRBJ2-1 TRBV25-1 ASSLGGGTEQF
few TRBJ1-3 TRBV4-1 ASSHPLSSGNTIY
many TRBJ1-2 TRBV20-1 SARNRGLRYGYT
many TRBJ1-4 TRBV12-3/TRBV12-4 ASKSGTGNEKLF
NA TRBJ2-5 TRBV20-1 SASSPFDGGFQETQY
many TRBJ2-6 TRBV6-2/TRBV6-3 ASSLDRYSGANVLT
NA TRBJ2-7 TRBV6-2/TRBV6-3 ASRFDRVDYEQY
few TRBJ1-6 TRBV7-9 ASSPTDSGRPLH